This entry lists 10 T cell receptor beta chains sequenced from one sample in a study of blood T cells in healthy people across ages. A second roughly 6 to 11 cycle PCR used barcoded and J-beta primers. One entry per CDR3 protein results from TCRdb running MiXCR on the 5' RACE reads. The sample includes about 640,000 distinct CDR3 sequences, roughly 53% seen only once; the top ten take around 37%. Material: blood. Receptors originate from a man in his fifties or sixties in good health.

Here the CDR3 DNA reads TGTGCCACCAGTGACCCCCGGACTAGCGTCAAAGATACGCAGTATTTT. It yields the protein CATSDPRTSVKDTQYF. This chain links TRBV24-1 with TRBJ2-3, with 9 bases matching TRBD2. CDR1 and CDR2 from the germline V gene are KGHDR and SFDVKD. The CDR3 covers 16 residues. The V segment lost 4 bases and the J segment 5 bases; nucleotides outside the gene matches: 9.

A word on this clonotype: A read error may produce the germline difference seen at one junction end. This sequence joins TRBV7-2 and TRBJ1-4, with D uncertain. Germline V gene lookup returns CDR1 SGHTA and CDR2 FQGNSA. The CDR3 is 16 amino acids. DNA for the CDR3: TGTGCCAGCAGCTTAGTCTCGGCCAGCACTAATGAAAAACCGTTTTTT. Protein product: CASSLVSASTNEKPFF.

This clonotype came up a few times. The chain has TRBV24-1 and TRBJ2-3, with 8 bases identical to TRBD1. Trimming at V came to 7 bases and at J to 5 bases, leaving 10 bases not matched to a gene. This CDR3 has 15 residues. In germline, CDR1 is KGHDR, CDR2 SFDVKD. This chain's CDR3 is CATSRQGTSLDTQYF. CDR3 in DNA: TGTGCCACCAGCAGACAGGGGACCTCGTTAGATACGCAGTATTTT.

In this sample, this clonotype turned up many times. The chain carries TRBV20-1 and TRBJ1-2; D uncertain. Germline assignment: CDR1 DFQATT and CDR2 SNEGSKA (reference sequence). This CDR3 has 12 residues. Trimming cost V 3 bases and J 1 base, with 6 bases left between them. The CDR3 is CSASRVNYGYTF. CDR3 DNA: TGCAGTGCTAGTCGGGTTAACTATGGCTACACCTTC.

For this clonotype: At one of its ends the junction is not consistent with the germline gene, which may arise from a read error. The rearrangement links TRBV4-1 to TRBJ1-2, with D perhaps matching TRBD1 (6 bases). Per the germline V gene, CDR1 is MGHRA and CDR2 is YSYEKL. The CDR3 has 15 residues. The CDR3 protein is CASGQGRQAIYGYTF. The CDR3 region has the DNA TGCGCCAGCGGCCAAGGTAGACAGGCTATTTATGGCTACACCTTC.

CDR3 in DNA: TGCGCCAGCAGCCGAGGACTAGCGGACTCCTACGAGCAGTACTTC. Translating it yields CASSRGLADSYEQYF. The genes are TRBV4-1 and TRBJ2-7; 10 bases map to TRBD2. Looked up from germline, CDR1 is MGHRA and CDR2 is YSYEKL. V trimming: 4 bases; J trimming: 0 bases; junction bases outside the gene matches: 3. This CDR3 has 15 amino acids.

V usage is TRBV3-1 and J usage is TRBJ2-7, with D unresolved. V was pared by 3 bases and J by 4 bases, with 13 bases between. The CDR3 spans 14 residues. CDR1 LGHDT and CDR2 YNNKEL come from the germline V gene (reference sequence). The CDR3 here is CASSQIVGKYEQYF. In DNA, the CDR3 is TGTGCCAGCAGCCAGATCGTAGGGAAATACGAGCAGTACTTC.

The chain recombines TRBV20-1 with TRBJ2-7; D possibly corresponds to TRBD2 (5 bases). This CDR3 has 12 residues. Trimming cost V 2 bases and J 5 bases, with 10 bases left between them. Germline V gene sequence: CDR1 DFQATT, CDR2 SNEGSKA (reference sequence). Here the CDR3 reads CSARSGPDEQYF. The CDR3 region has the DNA TGCAGTGCTAGAAGCGGCCCAGACGAGCAGTACTTC.

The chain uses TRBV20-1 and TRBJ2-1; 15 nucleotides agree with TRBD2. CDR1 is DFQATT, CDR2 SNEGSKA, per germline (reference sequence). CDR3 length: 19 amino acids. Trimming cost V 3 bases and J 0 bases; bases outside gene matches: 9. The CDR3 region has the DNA TGCAGTGCTAGGACGGGACTAGCGGGGGGCCGAAGCTCCTACAATGAGCAGTTCTTC. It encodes CSARTGLAGGRSSYNEQFF.

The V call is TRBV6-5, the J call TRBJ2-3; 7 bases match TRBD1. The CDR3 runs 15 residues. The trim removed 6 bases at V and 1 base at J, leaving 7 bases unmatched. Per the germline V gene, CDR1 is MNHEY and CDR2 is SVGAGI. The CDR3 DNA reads TGTGCCAGCAGCACCTCGGACAGGCGCACAGATACGCAGTATTTT. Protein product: CASSTSDRRTDTQYF.